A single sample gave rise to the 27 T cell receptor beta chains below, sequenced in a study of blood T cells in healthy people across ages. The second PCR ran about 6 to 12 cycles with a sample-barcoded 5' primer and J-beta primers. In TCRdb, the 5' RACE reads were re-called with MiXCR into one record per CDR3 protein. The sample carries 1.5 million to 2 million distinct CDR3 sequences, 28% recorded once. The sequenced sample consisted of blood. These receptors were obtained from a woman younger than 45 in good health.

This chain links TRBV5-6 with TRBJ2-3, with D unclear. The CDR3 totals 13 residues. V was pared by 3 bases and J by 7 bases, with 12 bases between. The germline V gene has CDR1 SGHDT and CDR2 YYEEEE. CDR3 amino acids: CASSSTPGYTQYF. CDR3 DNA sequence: TGTGCCAGCAGCTCGACCCCTGGGTATACGCAGTATTTT.

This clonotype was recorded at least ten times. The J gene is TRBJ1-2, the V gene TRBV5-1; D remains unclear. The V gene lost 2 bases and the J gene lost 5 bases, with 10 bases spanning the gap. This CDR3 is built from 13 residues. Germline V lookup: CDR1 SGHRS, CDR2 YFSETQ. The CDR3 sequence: CASSLTDRYGYTF. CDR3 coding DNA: TGCGCCAGCAGCTTAACGGACCGGTATGGCTACACCTTC.

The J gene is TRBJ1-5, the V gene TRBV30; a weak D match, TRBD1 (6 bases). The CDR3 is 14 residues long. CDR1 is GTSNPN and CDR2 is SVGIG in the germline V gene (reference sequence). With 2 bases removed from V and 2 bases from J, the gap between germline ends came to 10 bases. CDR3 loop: CAWSLGGGNQPQHF. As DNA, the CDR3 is TGTGCCTGGAGTCTAGGGGGTGGCAATCAGCCCCAGCATTTT.

This CDR3 reads CASSYAGLAAYNEQFF. CDR3 nucleotides: TGTGCCAGCAGTTACGCGGGGCTAGCGGCTTACAATGAGCAGTTCTTC. The chain recombines TRBV6-5 with TRBJ2-1; 7 bases agree with TRBD2. Germline CDR1 reads MNHEY; CDR2 reads SVGAGI. V dropped 2 bases and J dropped 4; count of bases not matched to a gene: 8. This CDR3 has 16 residues.

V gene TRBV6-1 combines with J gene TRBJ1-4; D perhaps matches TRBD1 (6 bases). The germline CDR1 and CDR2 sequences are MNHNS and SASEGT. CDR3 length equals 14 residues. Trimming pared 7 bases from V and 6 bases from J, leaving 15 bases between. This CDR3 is CASISSGADEKLFF. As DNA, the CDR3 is TGTGCCAGCATCAGCTCGGGGGCTGATGAAAAACTGTTTTTT.

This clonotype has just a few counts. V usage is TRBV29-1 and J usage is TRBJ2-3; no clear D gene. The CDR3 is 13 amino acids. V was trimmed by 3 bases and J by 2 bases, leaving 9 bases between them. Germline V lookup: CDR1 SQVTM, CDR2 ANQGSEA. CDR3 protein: CSVEDPHTDTQYF. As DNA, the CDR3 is TGCAGCGTTGAGGACCCCCACACAGATACGCAGTATTTT.

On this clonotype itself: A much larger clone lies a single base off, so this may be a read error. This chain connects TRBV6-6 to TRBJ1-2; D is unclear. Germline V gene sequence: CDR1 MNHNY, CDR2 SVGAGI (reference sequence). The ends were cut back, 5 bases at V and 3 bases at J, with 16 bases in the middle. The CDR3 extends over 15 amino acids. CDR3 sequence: CASSPGIGLDYGYTF. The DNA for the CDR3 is TGTGCCAGCAGTCCGGGGATAGGGTTAGACTATGGCTACACCTTC.

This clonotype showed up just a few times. This CDR3 reads CATSDSPGPSSGPYNEQFF. The CDR3 nucleotides are TGTGCCACCAGTGATTCCCCGGGCCCCTCCAGCGGACCTTACAATGAGCAGTTCTTC. This chain uses TRBV24-1 with TRBJ2-1; TRBD2 is a possible D gene (5 bases). CDR1 and CDR2 from the germline V gene are KGHDR and SFDVKD. This CDR3 spans 19 amino acids. V was shortened by 2 bases and J by 4 bases, with 23 bases between the two germline ends.

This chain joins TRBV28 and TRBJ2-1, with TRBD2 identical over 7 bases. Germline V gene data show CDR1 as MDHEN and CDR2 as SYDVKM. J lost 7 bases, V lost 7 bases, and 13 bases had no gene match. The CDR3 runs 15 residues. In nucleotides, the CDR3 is TGTGCCAGCATAATAAGGCGGGGAGGGTGGAATGAGCAGTTCTTC. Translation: CASIIRRGGWNEQFF.

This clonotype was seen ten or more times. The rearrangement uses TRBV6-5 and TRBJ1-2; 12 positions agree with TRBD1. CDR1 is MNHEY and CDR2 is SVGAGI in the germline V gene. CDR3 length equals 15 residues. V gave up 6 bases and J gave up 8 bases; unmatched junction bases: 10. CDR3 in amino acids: CASRRPGTGGVGYTF. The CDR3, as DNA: TGTGCCAGCAGGCGCCCCGGGACAGGGGGCGTCGGCTACACCTTC.

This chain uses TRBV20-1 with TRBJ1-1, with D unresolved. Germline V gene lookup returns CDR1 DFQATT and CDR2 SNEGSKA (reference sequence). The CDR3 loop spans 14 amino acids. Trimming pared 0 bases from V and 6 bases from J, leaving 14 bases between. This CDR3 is CSARDQIGPAEAFF. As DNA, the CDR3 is TGCAGTGCTAGAGATCAGATAGGGCCCGCTGAAGCTTTCTTT.

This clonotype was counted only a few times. The CDR3 sequence: CASSLTGGHDYGYTF. CDR3 nucleotide sequence: TGCGCCAGCAGCTTGACAGGGGGCCACGACTATGGCTACACCTTC. The rearrangement links TRBV5-1 to TRBJ1-2; 9 nucleotides agree with TRBD1. Losses at the gene ends were 1 base for V and 3 bases for J; bases not matched to a gene: 4. CDR1 SGHRS and CDR2 YFSETQ come from the germline V gene. The CDR3 is 15 amino acids.

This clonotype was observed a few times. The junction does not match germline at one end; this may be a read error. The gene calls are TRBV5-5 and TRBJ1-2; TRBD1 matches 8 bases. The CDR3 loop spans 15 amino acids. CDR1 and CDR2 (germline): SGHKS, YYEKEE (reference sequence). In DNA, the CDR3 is TGTGTCAGCAGCTTTCAGCACGGGACAGGCCGGGGCTACACCTTC. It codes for CVSSFQHGTGRGYTF.

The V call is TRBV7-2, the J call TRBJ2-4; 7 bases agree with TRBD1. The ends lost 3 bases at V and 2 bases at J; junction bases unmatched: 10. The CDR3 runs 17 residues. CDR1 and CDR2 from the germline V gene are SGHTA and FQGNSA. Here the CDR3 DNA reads TGTGCCAGCAGCTTCCCACAGGGGACGGGGCCCAAAAACATTCAGTACTTC. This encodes CASSFPQGTGPKNIQYF. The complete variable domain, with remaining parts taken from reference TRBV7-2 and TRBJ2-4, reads GAGVSQSPSNKVTEKGKDVELRCDPISGHTALYWYRQSLGQGLEFLIYFQGNSAPDKSGLPSDRFSAERTGGSVSTLTIQRTQQEDSAVYLCASSFPQGTGPKNIQYFGAGTRLSVL.

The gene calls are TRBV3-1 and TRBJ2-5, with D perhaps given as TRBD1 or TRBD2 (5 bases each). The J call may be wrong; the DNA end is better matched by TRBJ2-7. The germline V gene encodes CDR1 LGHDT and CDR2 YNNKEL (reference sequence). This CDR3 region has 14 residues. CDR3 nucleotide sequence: TGTGCCAGCAGCCACTGGGACGGAGACTACGAGCAGTACTTC. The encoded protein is CASSHWDGDYEQYF.

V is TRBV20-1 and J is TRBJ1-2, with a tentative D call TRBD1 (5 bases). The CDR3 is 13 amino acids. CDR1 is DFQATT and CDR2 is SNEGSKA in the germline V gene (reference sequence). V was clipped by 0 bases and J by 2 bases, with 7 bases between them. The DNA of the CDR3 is TGCAGTGCTAGAGATCCAGGGAACTATGGCTACACCTTC. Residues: CSARDPGNYGYTF.

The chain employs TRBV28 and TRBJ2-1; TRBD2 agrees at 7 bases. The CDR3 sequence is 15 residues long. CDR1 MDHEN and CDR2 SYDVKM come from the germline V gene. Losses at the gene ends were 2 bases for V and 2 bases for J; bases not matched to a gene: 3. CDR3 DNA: TGTGCCAGCAGTTTACTGGGGACTACCTACAATGAGCAGTTCTTC. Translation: CASSLLGTTYNEQFF. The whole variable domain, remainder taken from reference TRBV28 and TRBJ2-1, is DVKVTQSSRYLVKRTGEKVFLECVQDMDHENMFWYRQDPGLGLRLIYFSYDVKMKEKGDIPEGYSVSREKKERFSLILESASTNQTSMYLCASSLLGTTYNEQFFGPGTRLTVL.

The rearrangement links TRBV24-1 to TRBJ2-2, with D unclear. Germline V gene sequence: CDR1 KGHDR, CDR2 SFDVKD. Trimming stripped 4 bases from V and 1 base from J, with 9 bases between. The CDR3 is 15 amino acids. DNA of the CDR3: TGTGCCACCAGTGAAAGTCTCGGGAACACCGGGGAGCTGTTTTTT. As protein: CATSESLGNTGELFF.

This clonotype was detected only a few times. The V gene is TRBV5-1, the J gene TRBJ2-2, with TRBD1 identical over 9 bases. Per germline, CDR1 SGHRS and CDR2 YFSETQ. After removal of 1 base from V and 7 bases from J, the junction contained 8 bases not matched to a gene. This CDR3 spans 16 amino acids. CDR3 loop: CASSLSGTGSNGELFF. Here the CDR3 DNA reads TGCGCCAGCAGCTTGTCGGGGACAGGGTCGAACGGGGAGCTGTTTTTT.

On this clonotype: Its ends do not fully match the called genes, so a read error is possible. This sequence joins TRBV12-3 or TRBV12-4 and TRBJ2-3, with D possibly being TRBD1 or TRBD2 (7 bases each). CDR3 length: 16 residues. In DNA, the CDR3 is TGTGCCAGCAGTTTCAGGGGGGGAGTCGTTACAGATGCGCAGTATTTT. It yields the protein CASSFRGGVVTDAQYF.

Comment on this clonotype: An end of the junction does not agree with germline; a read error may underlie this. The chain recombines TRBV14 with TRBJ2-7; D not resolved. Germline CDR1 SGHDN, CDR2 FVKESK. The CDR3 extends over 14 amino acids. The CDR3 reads CASSQVVGNYERYF. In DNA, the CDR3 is TGTGCCAGCAGCCAAGTGGTGGGGAACTACGAGCGGTACTTC.

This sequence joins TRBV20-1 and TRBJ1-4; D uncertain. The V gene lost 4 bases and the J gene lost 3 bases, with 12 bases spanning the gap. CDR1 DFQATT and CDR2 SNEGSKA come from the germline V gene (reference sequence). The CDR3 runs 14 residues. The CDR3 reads CSATEWMANEKLFF. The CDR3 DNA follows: TGCAGTGCTACGGAATGGATGGCTAATGAAAAACTGTTTTTT.

The CDR3 spells CASSVVGMNTEAFF. CDR3 coding DNA: TGTGCCAGCAGCGTAGTCGGGATGAACACTGAAGCTTTCTTT. The chain couples TRBV9 to TRBJ1-1; no reliable D call. The germline V and J ends were trimmed by 0 bases and 0 bases, with 6 bases remaining between them. The CDR3 totals 14 residues. CDR1 is SGDLS, CDR2 YYNGEE, per germline.

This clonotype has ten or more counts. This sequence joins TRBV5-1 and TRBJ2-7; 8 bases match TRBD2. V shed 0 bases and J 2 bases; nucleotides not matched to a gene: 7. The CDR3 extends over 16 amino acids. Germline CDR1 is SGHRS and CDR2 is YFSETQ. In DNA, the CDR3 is TGCGCCAGCAGCTTGGCCGGGGGGGCGGTCGCCTACGAGCAGTACTTC. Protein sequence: CASSLAGGAVAYEQYF.

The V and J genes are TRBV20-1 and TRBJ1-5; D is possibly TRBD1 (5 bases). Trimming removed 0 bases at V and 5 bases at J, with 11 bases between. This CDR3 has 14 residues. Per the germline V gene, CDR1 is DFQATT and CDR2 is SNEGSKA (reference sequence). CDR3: CSARDGRGHQPQHF. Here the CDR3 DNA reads TGCAGTGCTAGAGATGGGAGGGGACATCAGCCCCAGCATTTT.

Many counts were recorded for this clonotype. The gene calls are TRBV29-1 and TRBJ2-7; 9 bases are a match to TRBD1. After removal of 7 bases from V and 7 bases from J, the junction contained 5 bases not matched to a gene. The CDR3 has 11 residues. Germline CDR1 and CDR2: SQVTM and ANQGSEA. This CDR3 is CSAYRGLEQYF. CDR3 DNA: TGCAGCGCCTACAGGGGGCTGGAGCAGTACTTC.

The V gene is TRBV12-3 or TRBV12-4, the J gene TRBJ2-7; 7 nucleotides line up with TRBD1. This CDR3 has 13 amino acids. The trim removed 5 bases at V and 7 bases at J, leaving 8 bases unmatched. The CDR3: CASSTRGYGEQYF. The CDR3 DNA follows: TGTGCCAGCAGTACCAGGGGGTACGGAGAGCAGTACTTC.